Ten or more counts support the clone carrying this T cell receptor (beta chain). Its antigen is currently unknown. The sample originates from a study of T-cell reconstitution after alpha-beta-depleted transplantation in children. CDR1 SQVTM and CDR2 ANQGSEA come from the germline V gene. This CDR3 region has 12 residues. V gave up 3 bases and J gave up 8 bases, with 13 bases separating them. TCRbeta library preparation incorporated unique molecular identifiers. TCRdb recomputed calls from the PCR reads with MiXCR, one row per CDR3 protein. The table shows approximately 300,000 distinct CDR3 sequences, with around 10% occurring only once. Study-level points and caveats: Expanded graft clones numbering several hundred reportedly gave rise to alpha-beta T cells about two months after transplant. Among T cells one year after transplant, newly produced cells accounted for most counts and diversity. Some patients' high day-60 TCRbeta diversity was traced to surviving recipient T cells and thymic progenitors.

Here the sequenced sample was peripheral blood, taken 180 days after TCRalphabeta/CD19-depleted stem cell transplant. The chain employs TRBV29-1 and TRBJ2-5, with D possibly being TRBD1 (5 bases). The receptor's source is a male patient aged 2 to 9 who had a stem cell transplant for chronic granulomatous disease, so the T cells may come from the graft donor. The CDR3 region is CSVEVRTGTQYF. CDR3 in DNA: TGCAGCGTTGAGGTCCGAACAGGAACCCAGTACTTC.